The T cell receptor (beta chain) under discussion was sequenced for a study of T cells in Graves' hyperthyroidism and ophthalmopathy. This clonotype came up many times. The study defined stable Graves' hyperthyroidism as no ophthalmopathy progression within 18 months. Regions amplified from RNA transcripts were the TCR beta CDR3 regions. In the first-round RT-PCR of the TCR CDR3, the HTBI primer set was used. TCRdb re-derived calls from the multiplex PCR reads in MiXCR, one entry per CDR3 protein. The sample lists 530,000 or so distinct CDR3 sequences; roughly 46% were seen once. Germline V gives CDR1 ENHRY, CDR2 SYGVKD. There are 15 residues in the CDR3. The ends were cut back, 7 bases at V and 2 bases at J, with 16 bases in the middle.

The receptor was derived from a woman between 18 and 29 years old with Graves' hyperthyroidism. The rearrangement links TRBV10-3 to TRBJ2-3; D may be TRBD2 (6 bases). Sequenced input: peripheral blood or thyroid tissue (not recorded which). CDR3 sequence reads: CAIKGDFFNTDTQYF. The CDR3 DNA reads as TGTGCCATCAAAGGGGACTTCTTTAACACAGATACGCAGTATTTT.